A selection of T cell receptor beta chains follows, all from one sample in a study of blood T cell repertoires in COVID-19. Some clones are missing from TCRdb's copy, which holds only in-frame ones; the method was immunoSEQ multiplex PCR. The data hold some 130,000 clones, with around nine tenths observed a single time. The sequenced sample consisted of peripheral blood. These receptor sequences come from a man aged 60 to 69 with active or convalescent COVID-19. Each CDR3 is given without its conserved first and last residue.

V,J,CDR3
TRBV5-1,TRBJ1-6,ASSLGGQSNSPLH
TRBV6-5,TRBJ2-4,ASSYSGGGKNIQY
TRBV30,TRBJ1-2,AWRIRDRSPYGYT
TRBV7-7,TRBJ2-3,ASSLSPGLAGVDTQY
TRBV24-1,TRBJ1-1,ATSDPPQGAQTEAF
TRBV4-3,TRBJ2-7,ASSQEIPDRLLATSYEQY
TRBV7-9,TRBJ1-2,ASRLSGGDYGYT
TRBV2,TRBJ2-2,ASTLVRNTGELF
TRBV29-1,TRBJ2-5,SVAGKETQY
TRBV3-1/TRBV3-2,TRBJ1-1,ASSPNTPGADTEAF
TRBV10-3,TRBJ2-6,AINRGQGEHSGANVLT
TRBV24-1,TRBJ1-4,ATSDPQGGNEKLF
TRBV4-3,TRBJ1-2,ASSQGGRDNYGYT
TRBV3-1/TRBV3-2,TRBJ2-5,ASSSRGAVETQY
TRBV7-8,TRBJ1-3,ASSETGRYSGNTIY
TRBV6-5,TRBJ1-2,ASSYHPTGGYGYT
TRBV2,TRBJ1-1,ASSVQANTEAF
TRBV5-1,TRBJ1-6,ASSFYSGVTSPLH
TRBV28,TRBJ2-6,AEGRGGPSGANVLT
TRBV7-2,TRBJ1-3,ASSSAMTQGNTIY
TRBV6-2/TRBV6-3,TRBJ2-3,ASSKTGTSRGNTDTQY
TRBV6-5,TRBJ1-2,ASTRLSWQGNGYT
TRBV19,TRBJ2-7,ASSIGQSYEQY
TRBV29-1,TRBJ2-5,SAARDSQWGAQY
TRBV3-1/TRBV3-2,TRBJ1-2,ASNNGAANYGYT
TRBV4-1,TRBJ1-6,ASSQVAGAKSPLH
TRBV5-1,TRBJ2-7,ASSSEDRGHYEQY
TRBV9,TRBJ1-4,ASSESDRGDNEKLF
TRBV19,TRBJ2-4,ASSILGGGVPAKNIQY
TRBV6-1,TRBJ1-6,ASSGTATGGGGSPLH
TRBV2,TRBJ2-1,ASSEASGGLF
TRBV25-1,TRBJ1-3,ASSDHLGDNSGNTIY
TRBV7-9,TRBJ1-5,ASSEGAYQPQH